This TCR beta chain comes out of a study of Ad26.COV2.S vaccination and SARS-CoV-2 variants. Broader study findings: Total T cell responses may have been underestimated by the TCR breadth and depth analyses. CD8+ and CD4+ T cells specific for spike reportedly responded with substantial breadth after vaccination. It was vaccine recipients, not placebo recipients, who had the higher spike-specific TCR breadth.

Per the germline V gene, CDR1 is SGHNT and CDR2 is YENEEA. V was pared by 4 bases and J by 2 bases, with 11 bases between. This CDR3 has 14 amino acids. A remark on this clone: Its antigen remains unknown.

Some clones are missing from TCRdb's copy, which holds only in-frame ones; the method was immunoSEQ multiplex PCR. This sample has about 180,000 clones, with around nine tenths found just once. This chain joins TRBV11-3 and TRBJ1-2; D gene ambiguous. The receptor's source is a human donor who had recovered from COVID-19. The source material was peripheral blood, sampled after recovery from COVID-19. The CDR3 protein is CASSSVAVNYGYTF. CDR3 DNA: TGTGCCAGCAGCTCGGTCGCAGTCAACTATGGCTACACCTTC.